This TCR beta chain is from a study of regulatory T cells in long-lasting Graves disease. CDR1 is MDHEN and CDR2 is SYDVKM in the germline V gene. The CDR3 sequence is 14 residues long. J gave up 7 bases and V 3 bases, and 5 bases lay outside the gene matches. In building TCR beta libraries, iRepertoire HTBI primers were used together with Arm-PCR of CDR3 regions. TCRdb passed the multiplex PCR reads through MiXCR, listing each CDR3 protein once. The sample contains approximately 230,000 distinct CDR3 sequences, approximately 16% of which appear only once. The time point: newly diagnosed GD, antithyroid drugs for less than 3 months. From PBMCs, RNA was extracted and then used to make the TCR library. Patients met American Thyroid Association criteria for Graves' disease. A peripheral blood sample, 8.5 to 9 milliliters in volume, was drawn into EDTA tubes.

The TCR sequence derives from a female donor with Graves disease. The material was peripheral blood mononuclear cells (PBMCs), obtained at new diagnosis, from a patient treated with antithyroid drugs. The rearrangement links TRBV28 to TRBJ2-1, with 8 bases aligning to TRBD2. The CDR3 DNA follows: TGTGCCAGCAGTTTCGTAGCGGGAAAGAATGAGCAGTTCTTC. This encodes CASSFVAGKNEQFF.